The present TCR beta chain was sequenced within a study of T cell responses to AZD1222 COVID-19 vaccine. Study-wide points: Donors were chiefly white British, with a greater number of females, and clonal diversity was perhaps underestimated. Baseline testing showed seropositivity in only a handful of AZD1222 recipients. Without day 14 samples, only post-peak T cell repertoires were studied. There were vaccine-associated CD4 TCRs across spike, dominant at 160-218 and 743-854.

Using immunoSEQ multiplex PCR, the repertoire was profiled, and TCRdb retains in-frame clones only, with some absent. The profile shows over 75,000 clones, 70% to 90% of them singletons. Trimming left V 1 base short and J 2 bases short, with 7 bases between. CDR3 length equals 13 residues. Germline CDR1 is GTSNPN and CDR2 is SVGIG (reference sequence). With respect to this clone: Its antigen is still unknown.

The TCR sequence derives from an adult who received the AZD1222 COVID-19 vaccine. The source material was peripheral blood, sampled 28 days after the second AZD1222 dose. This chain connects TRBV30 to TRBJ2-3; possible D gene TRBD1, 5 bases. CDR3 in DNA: TGTGCCTGGAGTGACAGGAACACAGATACGCAGTATTTT. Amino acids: CAWSDRNTDTQYF.